These T cell receptor beta chains were read from a single sample in a study of shared clonotypes between healthy human individuals. Clones were sequenced by immunoSEQ multiplex PCR, and TCRdb holds only the in-frame ones, with some missing. The table lists some 1.5 million clones, around 97% of them singletons. Sequencing was done on a sample of naive CD4+ T cells sorted from blood. The receptors stem from a man aged 25-45 years in good health. Each CDR3 is given with its conserved first and last residue. The D gene is left open where the match is weak. Size is stated for part of the rows, as once, few or many counts, or as a class when the clone is expanded.

j_gene: TRBJ2-3; v_gene: TRBV6-4; d_gene: -; abundance: -; CDR3aa: CASVWNRRNTDTQYF; CDR3nt: TGTGCCAGCGTGTGGAACCGGAGAAACACAGATACGCAGTATTTT
j_gene: TRBJ2-2; v_gene: TRBV28; d_gene: -; abundance: -; CDR3aa: CASSEGVGWSGELFF; CDR3nt: TGTGCCAGCAGTGAGGGTGTCGGGTGGTCCGGGGAGCTGTTTTTT
j_gene: TRBJ1-3; v_gene: TRBV28; d_gene: -; abundance: -; CDR3aa: CASKGSENTIYF; CDR3nt: TGTGCCAGCAAAGGTTCGGAGAACACCATATATTTT
j_gene: TRBJ2-2; v_gene: TRBV29-1; d_gene: TRBD1; abundance: -; CDR3aa: CSVSRQGTNTGELFF; CDR3nt: TGCAGCGTGTCCCGACAGGGTACTAACACCGGGGAGCTGTTTTTT
j_gene: TRBJ1-5; v_gene: TRBV7-2; d_gene: -; abundance: few; CDR3aa: CASSLAAGGRPQHF; CDR3nt: TGTGCCAGCAGCTTAGCCGCAGGCGGGCGGCCCCAGCATTTT
j_gene: TRBJ2-1; v_gene: TRBV7-2; d_gene: TRBD2; abundance: -; CDR3aa: CASSYLADSYNEQFF; CDR3nt: TGTGCCAGCAGCTATCTAGCGGATTCCTACAATGAGCAGTTCTTC
j_gene: TRBJ1-1; v_gene: TRBV29-1; d_gene: -; abundance: -; CDR3aa: CSVEEGRAFF; CDR3nt: TGCAGCGTTGAAGAGGGCAGGGCTTTCTTT
j_gene: TRBJ1-1; v_gene: TRBV19; d_gene: -; abundance: -; CDR3aa: CASNNINRRSYGNNQAFF; CDR3nt: TGTGCCAGTAACAACATAAACAGGAGGTCGTACGGCAATAACCAAGCTTTCTTT
j_gene: TRBJ2-2; v_gene: TRBV5-1; d_gene: TRBD2; abundance: -; CDR3aa: CASSFVGLASPNTGELFF; CDR3nt: TGCGCCAGCAGCTTTGTAGGACTAGCGAGCCCGAACACCGGGGAGCTGTTTTTT
j_gene: TRBJ1-5; v_gene: TRBV27; d_gene: TRBD1; abundance: -; CDR3aa: CASSLGHRGRNQPQHF; CDR3nt: TGTGCCAGCAGTTTAGGCCACAGGGGACGCAATCAGCCCCAGCATTTT
j_gene: TRBJ2-4; v_gene: TRBV4-1; d_gene: TRBD2; abundance: -; CDR3aa: CASSQGSSGRLAKNIQYF; CDR3nt: TGCGCCAGCAGCCAAGGGTCTAGCGGGAGGCTAGCCAAAAACATTCAGTACTTC
j_gene: TRBJ2-3; v_gene: TRBV29-1; d_gene: -; abundance: -; CDR3aa: CSVERVDRASTDTQYF; CDR3nt: TGCAGCGTTGAAAGGGTGGACCGAGCTAGCACAGATACGCAGTATTTT
j_gene: TRBJ1-2; v_gene: TRBV7-2; d_gene: TRBD1; abundance: -; CDR3aa: CASSLRQGKYGYTF; CDR3nt: TGTGCCAGCAGCCTTAGACAGGGGAAATATGGCTACACCTTC
j_gene: TRBJ2-1; v_gene: TRBV29-1; d_gene: TRBD2; abundance: -; CDR3aa: CSVVGRRGFNEQFF; CDR3nt: TGCAGCGTTGTCGGGCGGCGGGGGTTCAATGAGCAGTTCTTC
j_gene: TRBJ2-7; v_gene: TRBV7-3; d_gene: -; abundance: -; CDR3aa: CASSFGQGYTYEQYF; CDR3nt: TGTGCCAGCAGCTTTGGGCAGGGTTATACCTACGAGCAGTACTTC
j_gene: TRBJ2-7; v_gene: TRBV11-2; d_gene: -; abundance: -; CDR3aa: CASSLALRSPYEQYF; CDR3nt: TGTGCCAGCAGCTTAGCGCTGAGATCCCCCTACGAGCAGTACTTC
j_gene: TRBJ2-5; v_gene: TRBV29-1; d_gene: -; abundance: -; CDR3aa: CSVEARGRETQYF; CDR3nt: TGCAGCGTTGAAGCTAGGGGTCGAGAGACCCAGTACTTC
j_gene: TRBJ2-2; v_gene: TRBV30; d_gene: -; abundance: -; CDR3aa: CARNRRDRGLTSGPTGELFF; CDR3nt: TGTGCCAGAAATAGGAGAGACAGGGGGCTGACTAGCGGGCCTACCGGGGAGCTGTTTTTT
j_gene: TRBJ2-3; v_gene: TRBV28; d_gene: -; abundance: -; CDR3aa: CASSLFAETDTQYF; CDR3nt: TGTGCCAGCAGTTTATTTGCGGAGACAGATACGCAGTATTTT
j_gene: TRBJ2-3; v_gene: TRBV28; d_gene: -; abundance: -; CDR3aa: CASSFRQRISTDTQYF; CDR3nt: TGTGCCAGCAGTTTCCGGCAGCGGATCTCCACAGATACGCAGTATTTT
j_gene: TRBJ1-5; v_gene: TRBV7-6; d_gene: -; abundance: -; CDR3aa: CASSSLGGGRSNQPQHF; CDR3nt: TGTGCCAGCAGCTCTCTGGGGGGGGGCAGGAGCAATCAGCCCCAGCATTTT
j_gene: TRBJ2-2; v_gene: TRBV6-4; d_gene: TRBD1; abundance: -; CDR3aa: CASRPQGAAGELFF; CDR3nt: TGTGCCAGCAGACCTCAGGGGGCGGCCGGGGAGCTGTTTTTT
j_gene: TRBJ2-1; v_gene: TRBV6-6; d_gene: -; abundance: -; CDR3aa: CASSYGDYNEQFF; CDR3nt: TGTGCCAGCAGTTACGGAGACTACAATGAGCAGTTCTTC
j_gene: TRBJ2-1; v_gene: TRBV6-6; d_gene: -; abundance: -; CDR3aa: CASNREGGGSYNEQFF; CDR3nt: TGTGCCAGCAACAGAGAAGGGGGAGGGTCCTACAATGAGCAGTTCTTC
j_gene: TRBJ1-1; v_gene: TRBV5-8; d_gene: -; abundance: -; CDR3aa: CASSFRGSTEAFF; CDR3nt: TGTGCCAGCAGCTTTAGAGGGTCGACTGAAGCTTTCTTT
j_gene: TRBJ2-1; v_gene: TRBV11-2; d_gene: TRBD2; abundance: -; CDR3aa: CASSPTWAGVGNEQFF; CDR3nt: TGTGCCAGCAGCCCCACCTGGGCGGGAGTGGGGAATGAGCAGTTCTTC